This T cell receptor beta chain appears in the sequencing data of a study of CXCR3-negative and CXCR3-positive naive CD8 T cells. Study-level results: Greater hydrophobicity was found in TRB CDR3s of CXCR3-positive naive cells than of CXCR3-negative naive cells. CD5 surface expression was similar among naive subsets, and TCR strength was estimated by inference from TRB CDR3 properties.

Comments on this clonotype: Its antigen is unknown.

The authors made the TRB cDNA libraries by 5' RACE using UMI labels. TCRdb derives one entry per CDR3 protein from the 5' RACE reads, leaving out DNA. The repertoire table contains some 120,000 distinct CDR3 sequences. There are 15 residues in the CDR3. The sorting of each CD8+ T cell subset was done in triplicate, at some 270,000 cells each. CD45RO-CCR7+CD27+CD95- cells counted as naive CD8+ T cells. Sample: naive CXCR3+ CD8+ T cells from blood. Regarding subset: CD45RO-CCR7+CD27+CD95- naive CD8+ T cells expressing CXCR3 (TNR3+). This sequence originates from a human donor in good health. Some clones in this sample may be carry-over from other donors' samples. The gene calls are TRBV12-3 or TRBV12-4 and TRBJ2-7; the TCRdb D gene call, TRBD2, has no DNA to confirm it. The CDR3 sequence is CASMEESRSSYEQYF.